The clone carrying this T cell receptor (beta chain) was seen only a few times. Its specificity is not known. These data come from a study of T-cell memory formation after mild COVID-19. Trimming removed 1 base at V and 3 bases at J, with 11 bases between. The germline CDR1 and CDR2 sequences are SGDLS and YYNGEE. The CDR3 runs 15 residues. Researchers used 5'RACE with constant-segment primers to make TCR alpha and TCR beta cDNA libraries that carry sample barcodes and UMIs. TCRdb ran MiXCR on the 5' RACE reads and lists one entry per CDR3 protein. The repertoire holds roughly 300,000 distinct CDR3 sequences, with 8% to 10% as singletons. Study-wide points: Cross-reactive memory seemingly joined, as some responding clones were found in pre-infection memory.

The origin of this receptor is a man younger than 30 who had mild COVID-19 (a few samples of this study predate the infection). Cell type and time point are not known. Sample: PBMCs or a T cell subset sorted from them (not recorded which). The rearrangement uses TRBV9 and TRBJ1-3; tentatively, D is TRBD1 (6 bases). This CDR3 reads CASSVSGGNGNTIYF. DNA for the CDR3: TGTGCCAGCAGCGTATCGGGGGGCAATGGAAACACCATATATTTT.